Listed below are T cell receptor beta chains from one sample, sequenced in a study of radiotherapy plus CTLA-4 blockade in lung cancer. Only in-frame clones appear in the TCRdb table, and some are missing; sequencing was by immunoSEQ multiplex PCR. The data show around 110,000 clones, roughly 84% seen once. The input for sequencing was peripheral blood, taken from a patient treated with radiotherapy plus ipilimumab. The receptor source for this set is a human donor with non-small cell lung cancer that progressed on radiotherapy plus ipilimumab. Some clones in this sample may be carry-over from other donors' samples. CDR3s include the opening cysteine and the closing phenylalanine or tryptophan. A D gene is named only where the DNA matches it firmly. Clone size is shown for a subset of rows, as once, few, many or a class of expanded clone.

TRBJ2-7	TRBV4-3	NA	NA	CASSQDLITYEQYF	TGCGCCAGCAGCCAAGATTTGATTACCTACGAGCAGTACTTC
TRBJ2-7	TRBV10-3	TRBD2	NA	CAISDLAGGPHEQYF	TGTGCCATCAGTGACCTAGCGGGGGGGCCCCACGAGCAGTACTTC
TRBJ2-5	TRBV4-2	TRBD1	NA	CASRGGQGGLGYQETQYF	TGTGCCAGCAGAGGGGGACAGGGGGGCTTGGGGTACCAAGAGACCCAGTACTTC
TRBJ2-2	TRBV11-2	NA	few	CASSLAGVNTGELFF	TGTGCCAGCAGCTTAGCGGGGGTGAACACCGGGGAGCTGTTTTTT
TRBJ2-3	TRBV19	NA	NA	CASSIVGPALGVTDTQYF	TGTGCCAGTAGTATAGTTGGACCAGCCCTGGGGGTTACAGATACGCAGTATTTT
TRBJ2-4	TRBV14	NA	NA	CASSQVSGAKNIQYF	TGTGCCAGCAGCCAAGTTTCGGGAGCCAAAAACATTCAGTACTTC
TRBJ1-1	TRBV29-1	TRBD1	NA	CSVNTRTGGDTEAFF	TGCAGCGTCAATACTCGGACAGGAGGGGACACTGAAGCTTTCTTT
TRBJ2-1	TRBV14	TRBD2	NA	CASSPTSEDEQFF	TGTGCCAGCAGCCCAACTAGCGAGGATGAGCAGTTCTTC
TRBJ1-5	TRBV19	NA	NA	CASTRRDSNQPQHF	TGTGCCAGTACAAGAAGGGACAGCAATCAGCCCCAGCATTTT
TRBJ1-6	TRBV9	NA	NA	CASSVGQDRSYNSPLHF	TGTGCCAGCAGCGTAGGACAGGACCGCTCCTATAATTCACCCCTCCACTTT
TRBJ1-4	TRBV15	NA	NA	CATSREGSATNEKLFF	TGTGCCACCAGCAGAGAAGGGAGCGCAACTAATGAAAAACTGTTTTTT
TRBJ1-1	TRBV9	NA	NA	CASSTTPRDTEAFF	TGTGCCAGCAGCACAACCCCGAGGGACACTGAAGCTTTCTTT
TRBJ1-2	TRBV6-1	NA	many	CASTEFGGLGGYTF	TGTGCCAGCACTGAGTTTGGGGGGCTGGGGGGCTACACCTTC
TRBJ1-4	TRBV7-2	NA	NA	CASSLGVVRGNEKLFF	TGTGCCAGCAGCTTAGGGGTCGTCCGGGGAAATGAAAAACTGTTTTTT
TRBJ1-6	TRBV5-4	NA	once	CASTPPGYNSPLHF	TGTGCCAGCACCCCCCCGGGCTATAATTCACCCCTCCACTTT
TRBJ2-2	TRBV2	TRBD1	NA	CASRDRASPTGELFF	TGTGCCAGCAGGGACAGGGCCTCCCCGACCGGGGAGCTGTTTTTT
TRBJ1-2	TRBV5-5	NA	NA	CASSLQGGEVYGYTF	TGTGCCAGCAGCTTACAGGGAGGGGAGGTCTATGGCTACACCTTC
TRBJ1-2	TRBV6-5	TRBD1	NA	CASSRTGGHGYTF	TGTGCCAGCAGTCGGACAGGGGGACATGGCTACACCTTC
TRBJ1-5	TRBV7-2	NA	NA	CASSLTADQPQHF	TGTGCCAGCAGCTTGACCGCGGATCAGCCCCAGCATTTT
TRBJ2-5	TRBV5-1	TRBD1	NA	CASSLLPGQVSETQYF	TGCGCCAGCAGCTTGCTCCCGGGACAGGTTTCGGAGACCCAGTACTTC
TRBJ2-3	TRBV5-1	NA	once	CASSLGIRTDTQYF	TGCGCCAGCAGCTTGGGGATCCGCACAGATACGCAGTATTTT
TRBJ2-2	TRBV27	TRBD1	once	CASSPRGQGTYTGELFF	TGTGCCAGCAGTCCTAGGGGACAGGGGACTTACACCGGGGAGCTGTTTTTT
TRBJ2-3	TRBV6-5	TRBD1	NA	CASSFGWTGGDTQYF	TGTGCCAGCAGCTTTGGGTGGACAGGGGGAGATACGCAGTATTTT
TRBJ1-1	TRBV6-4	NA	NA	CASSEAQNTEAFF	TGTGCCAGCAGTGAAGCACAGAACACTGAAGCTTTCTTT
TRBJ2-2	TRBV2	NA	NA	CASSRDGNTGELFF	TGTGCCAGCAGCAGGGACGGGAACACCGGGGAGCTGTTTTTT
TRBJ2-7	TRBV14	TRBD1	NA	CASSQDRGRDVDEQYF	TGTGCCAGCAGCCAAGATAGGGGGCGCGACGTCGACGAGCAGTACTTC
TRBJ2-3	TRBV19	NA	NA	CASRTRLLSTDTQYF	TGTGCCAGCAGAACGAGGCTGCTTAGCACAGATACGCAGTATTTT
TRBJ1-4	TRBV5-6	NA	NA	CASRRQQSNEKLFF	TGTGCCAGCAGACGACAGCAATCTAATGAAAAACTGTTTTTT
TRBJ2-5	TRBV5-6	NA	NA	CASSVSLGETQYF	TGTGCCAGCAGCGTCTCGTTGGGAGAGACCCAGTACTTC
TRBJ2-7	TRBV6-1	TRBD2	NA	CASSKPGTIFYEQYF	TGTGCCAGCAGTAAACCCGGGACTATCTTCTACGAGCAGTACTTC
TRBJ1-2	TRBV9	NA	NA	CASSATTRVYGYTF	TGTGCCAGCAGCGCCACGACACGAGTTTATGGCTACACCTTC
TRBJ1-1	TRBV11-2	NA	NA	CASSLEWGQKNTEAFF	TGTGCCAGCAGCTTAGAATGGGGACAAAAGAACACTGAAGCTTTCTTT
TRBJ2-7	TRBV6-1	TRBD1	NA	CASSPGQSPYEQYF	TGTGCCAGCAGTCCGGGACAGAGCCCCTACGAGCAGTACTTC
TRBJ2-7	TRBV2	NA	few	CASSVVRASDEQYF	TGTGCCAGCAGTGTTGTGCGTGCCTCCGACGAGCAGTACTTC
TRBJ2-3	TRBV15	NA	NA	CATSRATTQIAQYF	TGTGCCACCAGCAGAGCAACCACCCAAATTGCGCAGTATTTT
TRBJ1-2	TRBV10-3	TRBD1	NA	CAISGSQGDYGYTF	TGTGCCATCAGTGGCTCACAGGGGGACTATGGCTACACCTTC
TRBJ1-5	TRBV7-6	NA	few	CASSLNLGNQPQHF	TGTGCCAGCAGCTTGAACCTGGGCAATCAGCCCCAGCATTTT
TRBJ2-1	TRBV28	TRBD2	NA	CASSSGYRTSGFNEQFF	TGTGCCAGCAGTTCGGGTTACCGGACTAGCGGATTCAATGAGCAGTTCTTC
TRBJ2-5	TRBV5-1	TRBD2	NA	CASSNGLAGDYQETQYF	TGCGCCAGCAGCAATGGACTAGCGGGGGATTACCAAGAGACCCAGTACTTC
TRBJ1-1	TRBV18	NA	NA	CASSPLHDGRAEAFF	TGTGCCAGCTCACCGCTCCATGACGGAAGGGCTGAAGCTTTCTTT
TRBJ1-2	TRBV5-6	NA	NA	CASSTRTVDYGYTF	TGTGCCAGCAGCACCAGGACAGTAGACTATGGCTACACCTTC
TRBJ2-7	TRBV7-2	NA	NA	CASSDRTSSYEQYF	TGTGCCAGCAGCGACAGGACCAGCTCCTACGAGCAGTACTTC
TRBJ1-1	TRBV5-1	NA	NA	CASSFSTDMNTEAFF	TGCGCCAGCAGCTTTTCCACAGACATGAACACTGAAGCTTTCTTT
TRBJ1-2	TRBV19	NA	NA	CASSILVNYGYTF	TGTGCCAGTAGTATTTTGGTTAACTATGGCTACACCTTC
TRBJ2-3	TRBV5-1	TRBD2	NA	CASSTPGGGAIRGDTQYF	TGCGCCAGCAGCACCCCGGGCGGGGGGGCAATTCGTGGAGATACGCAGTATTTT
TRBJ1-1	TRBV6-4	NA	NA	CASRQGNQGEAFF	TGTGCCAGCAGGCAGGGTAATCAAGGTGAAGCTTTCTTT
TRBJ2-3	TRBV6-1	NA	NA	CASSEGRSGIGTQYF	TGTGCCAGCAGTGAAGGAAGGTCTGGGATAGGTACGCAGTATTTT
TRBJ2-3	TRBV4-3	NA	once	CASSLNTQDTQYF	TGCGCCAGCAGCCTCAACACCCAGGATACGCAGTATTTT
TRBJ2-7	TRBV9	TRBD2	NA	CASSGSSGGNGYEQYF	TGTGCCAGCAGCGGTTCCAGCGGGGGGAATGGTTACGAGCAGTACTTC
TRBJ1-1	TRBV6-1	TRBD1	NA	CASSDPWTGNTEAFF	TGTGCCAGCAGTGACCCGTGGACAGGGAACACTGAAGCTTTCTTT
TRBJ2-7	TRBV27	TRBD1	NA	CASSTPRTGLNEQYF	TGTGCCAGCAGTACCCCCAGGACAGGGTTGAACGAGCAGTACTTC
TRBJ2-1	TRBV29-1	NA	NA	CSVDSDRDNEQFF	TGCAGCGTTGATTCTGACAGAGACAATGAGCAGTTCTTC
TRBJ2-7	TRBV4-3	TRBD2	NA	CASSRHSGGLVYEQYF	TGCGCCAGCAGCCGCCATAGCGGGGGGTTAGTTTACGAGCAGTACTTC
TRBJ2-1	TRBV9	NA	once	CASSVHRGSLSDNEQFF	TGTGCCAGCAGCGTCCACCGAGGTAGCCTCTCTGACAATGAGCAGTTCTTC
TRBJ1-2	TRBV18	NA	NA	CASSPQRDGVNYGYTF	TGTGCCAGCTCACCGCAAAGGGACGGTGTTAACTATGGCTACACCTTC
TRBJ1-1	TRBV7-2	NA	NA	CASSLTVNTEAFF	TGTGCCAGCAGTCTCACGGTGAACACTGAAGCTTTCTTT
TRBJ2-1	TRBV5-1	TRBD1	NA	CASARQGAGNEQFF	TGCGCCAGCGCGCGGCAGGGGGCAGGCAATGAGCAGTTCTTC
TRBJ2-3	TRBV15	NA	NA	CATSEIVRPTDTQYF	TGTGCCACCAGCGAGATCGTTCGGCCCACAGATACGCAGTATTTT
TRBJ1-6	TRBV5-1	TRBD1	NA	CASSFEQGGSSPLHF	TGCGCCAGCAGCTTTGAGCAGGGGGGGAGTTCACCCCTCCACTTT